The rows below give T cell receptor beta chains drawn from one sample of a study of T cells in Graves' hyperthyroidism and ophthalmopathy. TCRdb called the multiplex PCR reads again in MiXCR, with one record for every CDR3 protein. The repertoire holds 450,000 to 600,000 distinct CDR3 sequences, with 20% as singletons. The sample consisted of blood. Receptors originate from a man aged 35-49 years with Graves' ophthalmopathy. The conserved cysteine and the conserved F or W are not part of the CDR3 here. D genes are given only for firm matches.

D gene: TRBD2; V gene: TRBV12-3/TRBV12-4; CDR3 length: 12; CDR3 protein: ASSRSGGHDTQY
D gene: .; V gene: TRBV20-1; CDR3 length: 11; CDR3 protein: SASVGGADTQY
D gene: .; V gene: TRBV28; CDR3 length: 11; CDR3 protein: ASRRQGGYEQY
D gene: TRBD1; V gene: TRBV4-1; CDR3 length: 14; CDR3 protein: ASSQAGQGANYGYT
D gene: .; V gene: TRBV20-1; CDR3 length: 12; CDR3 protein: SARDQEGNQPQH
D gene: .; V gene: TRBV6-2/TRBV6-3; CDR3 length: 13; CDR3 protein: ATKRQKVPNQPQH
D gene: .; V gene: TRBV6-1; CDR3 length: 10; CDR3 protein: ASSSTQETQY
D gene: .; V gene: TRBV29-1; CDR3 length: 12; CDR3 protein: SVEDKRVRETQY
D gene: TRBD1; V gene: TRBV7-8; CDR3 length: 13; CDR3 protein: ASSLGDRGKETQY
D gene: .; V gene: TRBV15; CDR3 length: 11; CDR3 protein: ATSRELPYEQY
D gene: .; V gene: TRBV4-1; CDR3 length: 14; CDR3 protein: ASSQDPAGDNEKLF
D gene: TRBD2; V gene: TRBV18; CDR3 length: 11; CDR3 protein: ASTAGGTYEQY
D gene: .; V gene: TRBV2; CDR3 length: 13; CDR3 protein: ASSPGLASNQPQH
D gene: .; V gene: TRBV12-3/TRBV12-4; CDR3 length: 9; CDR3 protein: ASSVRETQY
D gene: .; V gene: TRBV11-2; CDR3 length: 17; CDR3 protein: ASSLRARGHPRENTEAF
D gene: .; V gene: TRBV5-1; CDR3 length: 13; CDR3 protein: ASSLASGANYGYT
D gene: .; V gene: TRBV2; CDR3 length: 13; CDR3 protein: ASSDGRKAYNEQF
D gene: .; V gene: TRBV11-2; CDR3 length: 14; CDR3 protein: ASSLWRFSNTGELF
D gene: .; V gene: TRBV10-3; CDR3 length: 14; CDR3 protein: AINTLGRGYTDTQY
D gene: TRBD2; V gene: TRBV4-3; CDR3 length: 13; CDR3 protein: ASSQVAGGQDTQY
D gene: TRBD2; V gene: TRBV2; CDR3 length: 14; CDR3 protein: ASSEGGGGSTDTQY
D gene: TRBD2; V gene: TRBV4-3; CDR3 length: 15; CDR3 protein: ASSHRAGGGPKNIQY
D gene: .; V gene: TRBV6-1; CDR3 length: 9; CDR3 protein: ASSELYEQY
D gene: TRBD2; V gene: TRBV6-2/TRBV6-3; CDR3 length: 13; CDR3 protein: ASRGLAFSTDTQY
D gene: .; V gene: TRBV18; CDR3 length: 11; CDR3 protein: ASSLKETYEQY
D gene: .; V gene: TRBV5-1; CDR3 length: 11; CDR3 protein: ASSLDGVGELF
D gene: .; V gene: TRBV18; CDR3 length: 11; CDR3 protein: ASSPTGGDTQY
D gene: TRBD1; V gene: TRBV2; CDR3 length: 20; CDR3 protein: ASSEASPTGTGHPWGNTEAF
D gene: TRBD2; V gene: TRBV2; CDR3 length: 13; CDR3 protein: ASSEPAGESGEQF
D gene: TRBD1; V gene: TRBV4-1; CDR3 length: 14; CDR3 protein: ASSPSPTGTHSPLH
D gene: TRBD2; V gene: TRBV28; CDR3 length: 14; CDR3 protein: ASRSRPGLAGYEQY
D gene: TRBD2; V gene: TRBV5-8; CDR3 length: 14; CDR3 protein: ASSPGGRGDEETQY
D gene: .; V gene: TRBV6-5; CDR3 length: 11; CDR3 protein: ASSWADTDTQY
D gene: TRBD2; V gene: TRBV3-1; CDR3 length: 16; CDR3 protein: ASSQVLAGGPSQETQY
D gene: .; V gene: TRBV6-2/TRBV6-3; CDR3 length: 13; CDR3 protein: ASRGIIGEGTEAF
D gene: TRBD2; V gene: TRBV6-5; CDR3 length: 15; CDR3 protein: ASSLPGLAGRSYEQY
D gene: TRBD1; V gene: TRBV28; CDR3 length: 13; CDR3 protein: ASSPGQALNTEAF
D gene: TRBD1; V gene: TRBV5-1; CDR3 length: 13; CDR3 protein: ASSPDRARGETQY
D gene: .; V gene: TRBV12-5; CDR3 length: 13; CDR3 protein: ASGLVQERLYGYT
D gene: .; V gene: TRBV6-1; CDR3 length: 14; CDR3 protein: ASSYLTGHLNTEAF
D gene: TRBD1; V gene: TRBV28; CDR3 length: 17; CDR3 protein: ASTTRPGTAPATNEKLF
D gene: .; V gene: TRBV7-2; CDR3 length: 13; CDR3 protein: ASSLEPPRNTEAF
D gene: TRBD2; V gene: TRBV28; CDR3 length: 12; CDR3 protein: ASTWRAGVYEQY
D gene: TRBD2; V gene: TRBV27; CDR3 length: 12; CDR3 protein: ASKGGSRTDTQY
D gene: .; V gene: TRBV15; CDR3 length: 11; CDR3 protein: ATSNGQQETQY
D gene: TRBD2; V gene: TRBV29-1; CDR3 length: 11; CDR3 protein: STSGSRNNEQF
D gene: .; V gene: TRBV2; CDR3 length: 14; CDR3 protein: ASSYSGALNQETQY
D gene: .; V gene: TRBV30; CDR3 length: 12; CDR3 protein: AWIGRGTNEKLF
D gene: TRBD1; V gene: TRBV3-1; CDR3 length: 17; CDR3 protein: ASSQEYGQGLASGNTIY
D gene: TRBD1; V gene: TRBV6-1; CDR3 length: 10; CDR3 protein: ASRGQGVRAF
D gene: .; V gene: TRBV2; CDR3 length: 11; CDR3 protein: ASRPGDSYEQY